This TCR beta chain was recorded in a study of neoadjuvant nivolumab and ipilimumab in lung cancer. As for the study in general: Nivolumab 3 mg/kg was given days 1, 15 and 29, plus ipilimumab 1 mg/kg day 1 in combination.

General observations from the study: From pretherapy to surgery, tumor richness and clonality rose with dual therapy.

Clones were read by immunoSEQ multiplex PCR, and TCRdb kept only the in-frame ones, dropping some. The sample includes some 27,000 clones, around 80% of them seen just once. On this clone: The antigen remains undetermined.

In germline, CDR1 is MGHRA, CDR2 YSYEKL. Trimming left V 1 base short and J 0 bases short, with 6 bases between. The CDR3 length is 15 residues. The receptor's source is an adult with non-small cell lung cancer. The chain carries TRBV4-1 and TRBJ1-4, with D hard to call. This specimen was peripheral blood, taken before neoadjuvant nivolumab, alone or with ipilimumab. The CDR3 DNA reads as TGCGCCAGCAGCCAAGTGTGGGCAACTAATGAAAAACTGTTTTTT. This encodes CASSQVWATNEKLFF.